Below, 32 T cell receptor beta chains from the same sample are listed, as sequenced in a study of cytomegalovirus exposure and HLA in healthy donors. PCR used 60 Vbeta primers and 13 Jbeta primers. Repertoires were generated with immunoSEQ multiplex PCR, while TCRdb's copy carries only in-frame clones and drops some. The sample contains 110,000 to 150,000 clones, 80% to 90% of which appear only once. The sequenced sample consisted of PBMCs. The receptors shown here come from a woman aged 40-49 years in good health and CMV-seropositive.

The rearrangement links TRBV5-6 to TRBJ2-5, with 14 bases aligning to TRBD2. Trimming cost V 0 bases and J 5 bases; bases outside gene matches: 0. Germline CDR1 reads SGHDT; CDR2 reads YYEEEE. The CDR3 has 15 residues. CDR3 protein: CASSLGTSGRETQYF. The DNA for the CDR3 is TGTGCCAGCAGCTTGGGGACTAGCGGGAGGGAGACCCAGTACTTC.

The rearrangement uses TRBV6-4 and TRBJ2-7; the D gene is possibly TRBD1 (6 bases). The CDR3 covers 14 residues. The V end was cut by 6 bases, the J end by 0 bases, with 12 bases between. The germline V gene has CDR1 MRHNA and CDR2 SNTAGT. The CDR3 loop is CASRQGPLSYEQYF. The CDR3 DNA is TGTGCCAGCAGACAGGGCCCTCTCTCCTACGAGCAGTACTTC.

The chain joins TRBV29-1 to TRBJ1-2, with a tentative D call TRBD1 (6 bases). The V end was cut by 2 bases, the J end by 4 bases, with 14 bases between. Germline CDR1 is SQVTM and CDR2 is ANQGSEA. The CDR3 totals 14 residues. The DNA for the CDR3 is TGCAGCGTTGAAAACAGGGAAACCCGCTATGGCTACACCTTC. Its translation: CSVENRETRYGYTF.

This clone was seen once. This chain uses TRBV14 with TRBJ2-7, with a weak D call TRBD1 (6 bases). CDR3 length: 16 amino acids. The germline V gene encodes CDR1 SGHDN and CDR2 FVKESK. The ends were cut back, 4 bases at V and 4 bases at J, with 20 bases in the middle. CDR3 DNA: TGTGCCAGCAGCCGGGGACATTCCAGTTACACTTACGAGCAGTACTTC. This translates into CASSRGHSSYTYEQYF.

The J gene is TRBJ2-7, the V gene TRBV7-9; 13 bases map to TRBD2. The trim removed 5 bases at V and 2 bases at J, leaving 3 bases unmatched. Germline V gene data show CDR1 as SEHNR and CDR2 as FQNEAQ (reference sequence). The CDR3 spans 15 residues. CDR3 in amino acids: CASSLGTSGTYEQYF. The CDR3 bases are TGTGCCAGCAGCCTCGGGACTAGCGGGACCTACGAGCAGTACTTC. Full variable domain (outside the CDR3, taken from reference TRBV7-9 and TRBJ2-7): DTGVSQNPRHKITKRGQNVTFRCDPISEHNRLYWYRQTLGQGPEFLTYFQNEAQLEKSRLLSDRFSAERPKGSFSTLEIQRTEQGDSAMYLCASSLGTSGTYEQYFGPGTRLTVT.

This chain uses TRBV5-5 with TRBJ1-2; 8 bases fit TRBD1. CDR3 size: 13 residues. Trimming at V came to 4 bases and at J to 3 bases, leaving 2 bases not matched to a gene. Germline CDR1 and CDR2: SGHKS and YYEKEE (reference sequence). CDR3 loop: CASSLQGDYGYTF. The CDR3 nucleotides are TGTGCCAGCAGCCTACAGGGGGACTATGGCTACACCTTC.

The J gene is TRBJ2-7, the V gene TRBV6-6, with 7 bases that match TRBD1. Germline CDR1 reads MNHNY; CDR2 reads SVGAGI (reference sequence). This CDR3 is built from 13 residues. Trimming at V came to 5 bases and at J to 0 bases, leaving 1 base not matched to a gene. The CDR3 is CASSRQGSYEQYF. The CDR3 DNA sequence: TGTGCCAGCAGTAGACAGGGCTCCTACGAGCAGTACTTC.

The chain uses TRBV5-5 and TRBJ1-5, with 7 bases that match TRBD1. The junction had 11 bases not matched to a gene; V was cut back by 4 bases and J by 4 bases. This CDR3 has 16 amino acids. The V gene's germline CDR1 is SGHKS and CDR2 YYEKEE (reference sequence). Written as DNA, the CDR3 is TGTGCCAGCAGCCCAGGACTAAGGGGGCGGAATCAGCCCCAGCATTTT. Translation: CASSPGLRGRNQPQHF. The full variable domain, rest sourced from reference TRBV5-5 and TRBJ1-5, is DAGVTQSPTHLIKTRGQQVTLRCSPISGHKSVSWYQQVLGQGPQFIFQYYEKEERGRGNFPDRFSARQFPNYSSELNVNALLLGDSALYLCASSPGLRGRNQPQHFGDGTRLSIL.

V usage is TRBV28 and J usage is TRBJ2-6; weak D call: TRBD1 (5 bases). V was trimmed by 1 base and J by 2 bases, leaving 9 bases between them. The germline V gene encodes CDR1 MDHEN and CDR2 SYDVKM. The CDR3 has 16 amino acids. CDR3 DNA: TGTGCCAGCAGTTTATCTCTGGGGCCTGGGGCCAACGTCCTGACTTTC. This gives the protein CASSLSLGPGANVLTF.

The rearrangement uses TRBV2 and TRBJ2-7; a weak D match, TRBD2 (6 bases). Per germline, CDR1 SNHLY and CDR2 FYNNEI. This CDR3 has 14 amino acids. Trimming left V 6 bases short and J 6 bases short, with 18 bases between. The CDR3 DNA follows: TGTGCCAGCAGAGGGAGCGGGCCCTCCCCCGAGCAGTACTTC. It is translated as CASRGSGPSPEQYF.

The chain couples TRBV2 to TRBJ2-5; no reliable D call. The germline CDR1 and CDR2 sequences are SNHLY and FYNNEI. The CDR3 is made up of 11 amino acids. V was pared by 5 bases and J by 5 bases, with 6 bases between. The DNA for the CDR3 is TGTGCCAGCAGTTCGGAGGAGACCCAGTACTTC. It translates to CASSSEETQYF.

This chain joins TRBV10-3 and TRBJ1-4; D may be TRBD1 (5 bases). CDR1 and CDR2 from the germline V gene are ENHRY and SYGVKD. The CDR3 loop spans 14 amino acids. Trimming removed 5 bases at V and 4 bases at J, with 11 bases between. CDR3: CAISQGEGNEKLFF. The DNA for the CDR3 is TGTGCCATCAGTCAAGGGGAGGGTAATGAAAAACTGTTTTTT.

This clone showed up just a few times. J is TRBJ1-1 and V is TRBV6-1, with D hard to call. CDR3 length equals 13 residues. Deletions cut 5 bases from V and 1 base from J, with 8 bases between. The germline V gene encodes CDR1 MNHNS and CDR2 SASEGT. The DNA for the CDR3 is TGTGCCAGCAGTCGAGTCTGGAACACTGAAGCTTTCTTT. Amino acid sequence: CASSRVWNTEAFF.

The chain uses TRBV5-6 and TRBJ2-7, with unresolved D. This CDR3 is 15 amino acids long. Germline CDR1 is SGHDT and CDR2 is YYEEEE. Trimming shortened V by 0 bases and J by 2 bases, and 12 bases separated the two germline ends. The CDR3 DNA reads as TGTGCCAGCAGCTTGGCCGCTAGTAGTGCCTACGAGCAGTACTTC. It is translated as CASSLAASSAYEQYF.

The gene calls are TRBV5-6 and TRBJ2-7; the D gene is possibly TRBD2 (5 bases). Germline assignment: CDR1 SGHDT and CDR2 YYEEEE. V lost 1 base to trimming and J lost 5 bases, with 16 bases between them. The length of the CDR3 is 15 residues. CDR3 in DNA: TGTGCCAGCAGCTTGACTCCAGCGTACGGGGACGAGCAGTACTTC. Protein: CASSLTPAYGDEQYF.

The chain uses TRBV6-4 and TRBJ2-2; D unclear. The CDR3 is made up of 14 amino acids. The germline V gene has CDR1 MRHNA and CDR2 SNTAGT. Between the trimmed V and J ends, which lost 6 bases and 3 bases, there was a span of 11 bases. CDR3 region: CASSEDRYTGELFF. In nucleotides, the CDR3 is TGTGCCAGCAGCGAAGATCGGTACACCGGGGAGCTGTTTTTT.

CDR3 sequence reads: CASSSGTGIFDEAFF. CDR3 in DNA: TGTGCCAGCAGCTCCGGGACAGGGATTTTTGATGAAGCTTTCTTT. This sequence joins TRBV5-6 and TRBJ1-1; 9 positions agree with TRBD1. Germline V lookup: CDR1 SGHDT, CDR2 YYEEEE. Germline trimming cut 3 bases from V and 7 bases from J; bases unmatched to any gene: 10. The length of the CDR3 is 15 residues.

The chain uses TRBV11-3 and TRBJ2-2, with D perhaps matching TRBD1 (6 bases). This CDR3 has 17 amino acids. V shed 4 bases and J shed 1 base, with 16 bases lying between them. CDR1 is SGHNT and CDR2 is YENEEA in the germline V gene. CDR3: CASSSGDTGLNTGELFF. CDR3 bases: TGTGCCAGCAGCTCCGGTGATACAGGGCTGAACACCGGGGAGCTGTTTTTT.

The rearrangement links TRBV4-1 to TRBJ2-7; 13 nucleotides line up with TRBD2. V gave up 4 bases and J gave up 4 bases; unmatched junction bases: 7. The CDR3 is 16 residues long. Germline CDR1 and CDR2: MGHRA and YSYEKL. The CDR3 coding sequence is TGCGCCAGCAGCCCACAGACTAGCGGGAGGTTGTACGAGCAGTACTTC. Its translation: CASSPQTSGRLYEQYF.

This clone was recorded once. DNA of the CDR3: TGTGCCAGCAGCCTCGGAGTTGGACAGACAGAAGAGACCCAGTACTTC. This translates into CASSLGVGQTEETQYF. This sequence joins TRBV9 and TRBJ2-5, with D perhaps TRBD1 (6 bases). Trimming cost V 4 bases and J 3 bases, with 19 bases left between them. The CDR3 consists of 16 residues. Germline CDR1 is SGDLS and CDR2 is YYNGEE.

The chain recombines TRBV29-1 with TRBJ1-1; 10 nucleotides align to TRBD1. Losses at the gene ends were 4 bases for V and 4 bases for J; bases not matched to a gene: 3. Germline V lookup: CDR1 SQVTM, CDR2 ANQGSEA. The CDR3 is made up of 13 amino acids. CDR3 nucleotide sequence: TGCAGCGTTGCCGGACAGGGGGGCACTGAAGCTTTCTTT. This codes for CSVAGQGGTEAFF.

The chain employs TRBV10-2 and TRBJ2-1; D is perhaps TRBD2 (6 bases). The length of the CDR3 is 15 residues. Deletions cut 6 bases from V and 4 bases from J, with 16 bases between. Germline values: CDR1 WSHSY, CDR2 SAAADI. The CDR3 spells CASRSGTEGYNEQFF. The DNA for the CDR3 is TGCGCCAGCAGGTCCGGGACTGAAGGGTACAATGAGCAGTTCTTC.

V gene TRBV7-9 combines with J gene TRBJ2-3, with D possibly being TRBD1 (6 bases). Germline lookup yields CDR1 SEHNR and CDR2 FQNEAQ (reference sequence). This CDR3 contains 18 residues. Trimming removed 3 bases from V and 0 bases from J, with 19 bases in between. DNA of the CDR3: TGTGCCAGCAGCTTTCCAAACAGGGAGACTACCAGCACAGATACGCAGTATTTT. Its translation: CASSFPNRETTSTDTQYF.

The rearrangement uses TRBV11-2 and TRBJ1-2, with 8 bases fitting TRBD1. The CDR3 has 16 residues. CDR1 and CDR2 (germline): SGHAT, FQNNGV. The V and J ends lost 5 bases and 6 bases, in that order; junction bases with no gene match: 14. DNA of the CDR3: TGTGCCAGCAGCACCATGTCAGGGGGCTGGGGTGATGGCTACACCTTC. Its protein is CASSTMSGGWGDGYTF.

This clone was observed a handful of times. The chain is built from TRBV30 and TRBJ2-3; perhaps TRBD2 as D (6 bases). The CDR3 runs 13 residues. V was cut by 1 base and J by 9 bases, with 14 bases left in between. CDR1 and CDR2 from the germline V gene are GTSNPN and SVGIG (reference sequence). The CDR3 DNA follows: TGTGCCTGGAGTGAATTCGGGACTGTCACGCAGTATTTT. As protein: CAWSEFGTVTQYF.

Of note for this clone: The junction departs from germline at one end; a sequencing error may be responsible. The gene calls are TRBV6-6 and TRBJ2-5; TRBD1 agrees at 7 bases. Germline V lookup: CDR1 MNHNY, CDR2 SVGAGI (reference sequence). There are 12 residues in the CDR3. CDR3 nucleotide sequence: TGTGCCAGCAGTCCGAAGACAGGGTTTGGGGACTTC. It translates to CASSPKTGFGDF.

V usage is TRBV7-3 and J usage is TRBJ2-5; D is possibly TRBD1 (6 bases). The CDR3 sequence is 13 residues long. Trimming left V 5 bases short and J 5 bases short, with 12 bases between. Germline CDR1 and CDR2: SGHTA and FQGTGA. CDR3 residues: CASSPQGRETQYF. The DNA of the CDR3 is TGTGCCAGCAGCCCACAGGGTCGGGAGACCCAGTACTTC.

This rearrangement joins TRBV19 to TRBJ2-3; D might be TRBD1 (6 bases). The CDR3 contains 14 residues. CDR1 is LNHDA, CDR2 SQIVND, per germline (reference sequence). Trimming shortened V by 5 bases and J by 0 bases, and 9 bases separated the two germline ends. CDR3 nucleotides: TGTGCCAGTAGTGTCACAGGGAGCACAGATACGCAGTATTTT. As protein: CASSVTGSTDTQYF.

The genes are TRBV5-6 and TRBJ1-5, with a tentative D call TRBD1 (6 bases). This CDR3 has 16 residues. V was shortened by 3 bases and J by 6 bases, with 19 bases between the two germline ends. Germline CDR1 is SGHDT and CDR2 is YYEEEE. The CDR3 region has the DNA TGTGCCAGCAGCTCAAGGGGGAACATCATAAGTCAGCCCCAGCATTTT. Its translation: CASSSRGNIISQPQHF.

The chain carries TRBV5-4 and TRBJ2-1, with 8 bases that match TRBD2. Germline-derived CDR1 and CDR2 are SGHNT and YYREEE (reference sequence). The V gene end was trimmed by 0 bases and the J gene end by 4 bases; junction bases not matched to a gene: 9. The CDR3 totals 17 residues. The CDR3 is CASSLVGGEGGYNEQFF. The CDR3 region has the DNA TGTGCCAGCAGCTTGGTCGGGGGGGAAGGGGGTTACAATGAGCAGTTCTTC. Full variable domain (outside the CDR3, taken from reference TRBV5-4 and TRBJ2-1): ETGVTQSPTHLIKTRGQQVTLRCSSQSGHNTVSWYQQALGQGPQFIFQYYREEENGRGNFPPRFSGLQFPNYSSELNVNALELDDSALYLCASSLVGGEGGYNEQFFGPGTRLTVL.

In its sample, this clone was seen once. The rearrangement uses TRBV27 and TRBJ2-7; 8 bases agree with TRBD1. J was trimmed by 4 bases and V by 6 bases; bases with no gene match: 11. Germline V CDR1 and CDR2: MNHEY, SMNVEV (reference sequence). The CDR3 has 15 residues. In DNA, the CDR3 is TGTGCCAGCAGATTCAGGACAGGGCCAGGGTACGAGCAGTACTTC. It yields the protein CASRFRTGPGYEQYF.

The CDR3 DNA sequence: TGTGCCAGCAGTTTTTCATCCCCCGTAGGGGGCCATGGCTACACCTTC. Amino acids: CASSFSSPVGGHGYTF. The chain combines TRBV28 with TRBJ1-2; 7 nucleotides align to TRBD1. CDR1 is MDHEN, CDR2 SYDVKM, per germline. V lost 3 bases to trimming and J lost 6 bases; unmatched junction nucleotides: 13. The CDR3 runs 16 residues.